Listed here is a single T cell receptor (beta chain). No antigen is known for it. These data are taken from a study of post-analysis software for immune sequencing data. Study overall: Disease courses included relapsing-remitting, secondary progressive and progressive-relapsing multiple sclerosis. The study, taken as a whole, reports: Analysis by F measure revealed that same-batch samples clustered strongly together. Five or six TRBV segments were significantly more frequent in patients than in controls. TRBV5-6, TRBV5-1 and TRBV20-1 were among these segments. Among multiple sclerosis patients, normalized Chao1 diversity was significantly below that of controls.

Germline V CDR1 and CDR2: SGHRS, YFSETQ. V lost 4 bases, J lost 1 base, and 12 bases lay in between. The CDR3 runs to 15 residues. The TCR beta cDNA libraries contained unique molecular identifiers. Out of 1 to 10 million T cells, about 520,000 cDNA molecules were generated. MiXCR, applied by TCRdb to the PCR reads, yields one record per CDR3 protein. The sample includes over 300,000 distinct CDR3 sequences, less than 40% seen only once; the top ten take roughly 13%. Sequencing was performed on blood. This chain links TRBV5-1 with TRBJ2-1; unclear D gene. The source of this sequence is a girl aged 5-17 years with multiple sclerosis. In DNA, the CDR3 is TGCGCCAGCAGCCCCGACCCGGAGTCCTACAATGAGCAGTTCTTC. Translated, it gives CASSPDPESYNEQFF.